The 25 T cell receptor beta chains below all came from one sample that was sequenced in a study of T cells in Graves' hyperthyroidism and ophthalmopathy. The CDR3 regions of TCR beta were amplified from RNA transcripts. The primer set for the first-round RT-PCR of the TCR CDR3 was HTBI. TCRdb re-called the multiplex PCR reads with MiXCR, one entry per CDR3 protein. In the table there are more than 300,000 distinct CDR3 sequences, 17% of which are singletons. The specimen sequenced was blood. The origin of the receptors is a woman in her thirties with Graves' hyperthyroidism that later progressed to Graves' ophthalmopathy.

The sample holds many counts of this clonotype. The chain couples TRBV12-3 or TRBV12-4 to TRBJ1-2; perhaps TRBD1 as D (5 bases). CDR3 length: 14 amino acids. The V end lost 6 bases, the J end lost 0 bases, and 11 bases lay between the germline ends. CDR3 sequence (DNA): TGTGCCAGCAGCCCTAAGACAGCTAACTATGGCTACACCTTC. Protein product: CASSPKTANYGYTF.

This clonotype was picked up many times. The CDR3 here is CSAYGIAETDTQYF. In nucleotides, the CDR3 is TGCAGTGCCTACGGGATAGCGGAGACAGATACGCAGTATTTT. The gene calls are TRBV20-1 and TRBJ2-3, with D tentatively TRBD2 (6 bases). Germline CDR1 is DFQATT and CDR2 is SNEGSKA (reference sequence). The CDR3 is 14 residues long. V was trimmed by 6 bases and J by 3 bases, leaving 16 bases between them.

This clonotype was picked up many times. The CDR3 sequence: CASSPDSYQETQYF. The CDR3, as DNA: TGTGCCAGCAGCCCGGACAGTTATCAAGAGACCCAGTACTTC. This chain links TRBV28 with TRBJ2-5; D is possibly TRBD1 (6 bases). This CDR3 is built from 14 residues. Per germline, CDR1 MDHEN and CDR2 SYDVKM. V was cut by 6 bases and J by 2 bases, with 13 bases left in between.

This rearrangement joins TRBV20-1 to TRBJ2-2, with 10 bases identical to TRBD2. The CDR3 consists of 14 residues. The junction had 9 bases not matched to a gene; V was cut back by 6 bases and J by 8 bases. In germline, CDR1 is DFQATT, CDR2 SNEGSKA (reference sequence). CDR3 region: CSAEKAGGSGELFF. The CDR3 DNA is TGCAGTGCAGAGAAAGCGGGGGGGTCTGGGGAGCTGTTTTTT.

The rearrangement joins TRBV28 to TRBJ2-7, with D tentatively TRBD2 (5 bases). Germline lookup yields CDR1 MDHEN and CDR2 SYDVKM. The CDR3 is 14 amino acids. V lost 10 bases, J lost 2 bases, and 18 bases lay in between. The CDR3 reads CAISFTQRAYEQYF. CDR3 nucleotides: TGTGCCATCTCGTTCACTCAGAGGGCCTACGAGCAGTACTTC.

This clonotype was seen a handful of times. The chain couples TRBV24-1 to TRBJ2-7, with D perhaps TRBD2 (6 bases). This CDR3 has 14 amino acids. Germline assignment: CDR1 KGHDR and CDR2 SFDVKD. Trimming took off 1 base at V and 6 bases at J, with 12 bases between the two ends. The CDR3 is CATSDFGGRGEQYF. The CDR3 coding sequence is TGTGCCACCAGTGATTTCGGGGGAAGAGGCGAGCAGTACTTC.

Only a few counts were recorded for this clonotype. The chain is built from TRBV20-1 and TRBJ2-3; 9 nucleotides align to TRBD2. The CDR3 has 16 amino acids. The V gene's germline CDR1 is DFQATT and CDR2 SNEGSKA (reference sequence). V was pared by 0 bases and J by 6 bases, with 10 bases of the junction left unmatched. CDR3 region: CSARDVGSGSLDTQYF. CDR3 coding DNA: TGCAGTGCTAGAGATGTGGGTAGCGGGAGTTTGGATACGCAGTATTTT.

This clonotype appeared many times. The chain couples TRBV11-2 to TRBJ2-7; 7 bases agree with TRBD1. The CDR3 runs to 14 residues. The germline V gene encodes CDR1 SGHAT and CDR2 FQNNGV. Germline trimming cut 5 bases from V and 2 bases from J; bases unmatched to any gene: 6. CDR3 in DNA: TGTGCCAGCAGCGACAGGGCCTCCCCCTACGAGCAGTACTTC. Translated: CASSDRASPYEQYF.

Regarding this clonotype: Sequence at one end of the junction differs from germline and may be a read error. The gene calls are TRBV7-2 and TRBJ2-2; D is possibly TRBD2 (6 bases). The germline CDR1 and CDR2 sequences are SGHTA and FQGNSA. CDR3 length equals 15 residues. CDR3 DNA sequence: TGTGCCAGCAACTTATACGGGAGTAATAACGGGGAGCTGTTTTTT. This sequence encodes CASNLYGSNNGELFF.

There are a few counts of this clonotype. V and J are TRBV4-1 and TRBJ2-1; 11 bases fit TRBD2. V was pared by 3 bases and J by 3 bases, with 13 bases of the junction left unmatched. The CDR3 is 19 amino acids. Germline V lookup: CDR1 MGHRA, CDR2 YSYEKL. The CDR3 nucleotides read TGCGCCAGCAGCCAGGGGCCGGGACTAGCGGAGAGGATCTACAATGAGCAGTTCTTC. Protein product: CASSQGPGLAERIYNEQFF.

This clonotype was picked up many times. This chain joins TRBV7-8 and TRBJ2-3; 10 positions agree with TRBD2. Germline V lookup: CDR1 SGHVS, CDR2 FQNEAQ. The CDR3 extends over 20 amino acids. With 0 bases clipped from V and 4 bases from J, the junction kept 16 bases outside the gene matches. CDR3 in DNA: TGTGCCAGCAGCTTAGCTTGGGGGGATCGGCTAGCGGGAGCCGCAGATACGCAGTATTTT. It yields the protein CASSLAWGDRLAGAADTQYF.

This clonotype was found many times. V gene TRBV3-1 combines with J gene TRBJ2-2, with D possibly matching TRBD2 (5 bases). This CDR3 comprises 15 residues. Germline V lookup: CDR1 LGHDT, CDR2 YNNKEL (reference sequence). With 5 bases removed from V and 6 bases from J, the gap between germline ends came to 16 bases. CDR3 sequence (DNA): TGTGCCAGCAGCGAGTTCCTAGCCGGCGCCGGGGAGCTGTTTTTT. Protein product: CASSEFLAGAGELFF.

This sequence joins TRBV4-1 and TRBJ1-1, with 8 bases lining up with TRBD1. Germline V lookup: CDR1 MGHRA, CDR2 YSYEKL. The CDR3 spans 17 residues. The ends lost 4 bases at V and 4 bases at J; junction bases unmatched: 14. In DNA, the CDR3 is TGCGCCAGCAGCCTGGGGCGATTAGACAGGGGTGGCACTGAAGCTTTCTTT. It specifies CASSLGRLDRGGTEAFF.

About this clonotype: A much larger clone lies a single base off, so this may be a read error. V gene TRBV6-1 combines with J gene TRBJ2-4, with D possibly matching TRBD1 (6 bases). Germline CDR1 and CDR2: MNHNS and SASEGT. The CDR3 is 13 amino acids. The CDR3 DNA reads TGTGCCAGCAGAGAAGGACAGTACGGCATTCAGTACTTC. It codes for CASREGQYGIQYF.

This clonotype was picked up many times. The V and J genes are TRBV27 and TRBJ1-1, with 7 positions matching TRBD1. The junction had 8 bases not matched to a gene; V was cut back by 7 bases and J by 0 bases. CDR3 length: 15 residues. In germline, CDR1 is MNHEY, CDR2 SMNVEV (reference sequence). CDR3 loop: CASNPRGTVNTEAFF. The CDR3 bases are TGTGCCAGCAACCCCAGGGGGACAGTGAACACTGAAGCTTTCTTT.

The chain recombines TRBV12-3 or TRBV12-4 with TRBJ2-3; TRBD2 aligns across 12 bases. V gave up 5 bases and J gave up 0 bases; unmatched junction bases: 6. The CDR3 consists of 17 residues. The DNA of the CDR3 is TGTGCCAGCAGTCCGCGGACTAGCGGGACTAGCACAGATACGCAGTATTTT. Translation gives CASSPRTSGTSTDTQYF.

This clonotype has ten or more counts. The chain joins TRBV2 to TRBJ2-2; the D gene is possibly TRBD2 (5 bases). This CDR3 region has 15 residues. Germline V gene data show CDR1 as SNHLY and CDR2 as FYNNEI. V lost 3 bases to trimming and J lost 3 bases, with 11 bases between them. CDR3 residues: CASSDPGLDTGELFF. The CDR3 DNA is TGTGCCAGCAGTGACCCGGGGTTAGACACCGGGGAGCTGTTTTTT.

The J gene is TRBJ2-7, the V gene TRBV10-2; D ambiguous. The CDR3 contains 15 residues. Germline CDR1 and CDR2: WSHSY and SAAADI. Deletions cut 5 bases from V and 0 bases from J, with 14 bases between. The CDR3 spells CASSLAAASSYEQYF. CDR3 sequence (DNA): TGCGCCAGCAGTCTGGCGGCAGCGAGCTCCTACGAGCAGTACTTC.

This clonotype occurred many times. The chain employs TRBV5-1 and TRBJ2-1; D remains ambiguous. V was shortened by 0 bases and J by 5 bases, with 9 bases between the two germline ends. This CDR3 spans 14 amino acids. Germline values: CDR1 SGHRS, CDR2 YFSETQ. For the CDR3, the DNA is TGCGCCAGCAGCTTGGATCCCAGAAACAATGAGCAGTTCTTC. It translates to CASSLDPRNNEQFF.

This clonotype was seen many times. The chain has TRBV28 and TRBJ2-5, with TRBD1 identical over 8 bases. Germline loops: CDR1 MDHEN, CDR2 SYDVKM. V gave up 7 bases and J gave up 4 bases; unmatched junction bases: 8. The CDR3 is 14 residues long. DNA of the CDR3: TGTGCCAGCACCCTAGGACAGGGAATAGAGACCCAGTACTTC. Its translation: CASTLGQGIETQYF.

There are a few counts of this clonotype. The chain is built from TRBV12-3 or TRBV12-4 and TRBJ1-2, with no clear D. V lost 2 bases, J lost 3 bases, and 10 bases lay in between. This CDR3 contains 14 residues. Here the CDR3 reads CASSLQQSHYGYTF. CDR3 bases: TGTGCCAGCAGTTTACAGCAGTCTCACTATGGCTACACCTTC.

This chain uses TRBV5-1 with TRBJ1-1; no clear D gene. From germline, CDR1 is SGHRS and CDR2 YFSETQ. The V gene lost 0 bases and the J gene lost 4 bases, with 13 bases spanning the gap. This CDR3 spans 15 amino acids. The CDR3 here is CASSLAADPVTEAFF. CDR3 coding DNA: TGCGCCAGCAGCTTGGCCGCAGACCCAGTCACTGAAGCTTTCTTT.

This clonotype has ten or more counts. The V and J genes are TRBV29-1 and TRBJ2-2; 9 nucleotides match TRBD1. Germline V gene data show CDR1 as SQVTM and CDR2 as ANQGSEA. The ends lost 5 bases at V and 6 bases at J; junction bases unmatched: 7. The length of the CDR3 is 14 residues. The CDR3 DNA sequence: TGCAGCGTTTCCGCCGGGACAGGGTCCGGGGAGCTGTTTTTT. Its translation: CSVSAGTGSGELFF.

This sequence joins TRBV18 and TRBJ2-3; 8 positions match TRBD1. Losses at the gene ends were 5 bases for V and 9 bases for J; bases not matched to a gene: 4. Germline CDR1 is KGHSH and CDR2 is LQKENI. The length of the CDR3 is 12 residues. The CDR3 DNA is TGTGCCAGCTCAGGGGGGACAGGAACGCAGTATTTT. Residues: CASSGGTGTQYF.

J is TRBJ2-5 and V is TRBV7-9; no clear D. The CDR3 has 13 amino acids. Per the germline V gene, CDR1 is SEHNR and CDR2 is FQNEAQ (reference sequence). Deletions cut 5 bases from V and 4 bases from J, with 11 bases between. The CDR3 DNA follows: TGTGCCAGCAGCCCGTCGGTAACAGAGACCCAGTACTTC. Protein sequence: CASSPSVTETQYF.